This T cell receptor beta chain was documented in a study of cytomegalovirus exposure and HLA in healthy donors. Points from the study as a whole: Researchers reportedly found TCR beta sequences accurately predicted most subjects' HLA-A and HLA-B alleles. On later analysis, the bulk of CMV-associated TCR beta chains appeared to be HLA-restricted.

A note on this clone: As yet, its antigen is unknown.

The CDR3 has 13 amino acids. Germline assignment: CDR1 MNHEY and CDR2 SMNVEV (reference sequence). V trimming: 10 bases; J trimming: 3 bases; junction bases outside the gene matches: 8. The PCR ran on 60 Vbeta and 13 Jbeta primers. Produced via immunoSEQ multiplex PCR; TCRdb's table is partial and in-frame only. The repertoire holds 150,000 to 250,000 clones, around 81% seen once, with 1.9% in the top ten. The receptor was isolated from a man aged 30-40 years in good health and CMV-seronegative. Source material: PBMCs. The chain is built from TRBV27 and TRBJ2-5; TRBD2 aligns across 7 bases. The CDR3 bases are TGTGCCACCAGCGGGAACAAAAAAGAGACCCAGTACTTC. This encodes CATSGNKKETQYF.